These 17 T cell receptor beta chains came from one sample sequenced in a study of T cells in localized non-small cell lung cancer. Here immunoSEQ multiplex PCR was the method, and the copy in TCRdb shows in-frame clones only, minus some. The data contain approximately 2,200 clones, less than 20% of them singletons. Sequencing was performed on normal lung tissue next to the tumor, taken before any cancer treatment. The receptors stem from a man aged 35 to 69 with stage I squamous cell lung carcinoma.

This clone turned up a few times. This sequence joins TRBV6-8 and TRBJ1-1, with a weak D call TRBD1 (5 bases). The CDR3 is made up of 14 amino acids. V was pared by 6 bases and J by 2 bases, with 13 bases between. The germline V gene encodes CDR1 MNHGY and CDR2 SAAAGT. CDR3 region: CASSHRDSNTEAFF. The CDR3 coding sequence is TGTGCCAGCAGCCACCGGGACTCAAACACTGAAGCTTTCTTT.

The rearrangement links TRBV28 to TRBJ2-7; D call uncertain. CDR3 length equals 13 residues. V was clipped by 8 bases and J by 6 bases, with 17 bases between them. The germline CDR1 and CDR2 sequences are MDHEN and SYDVKM. As DNA, the CDR3 is TGTGCCAGCTGCACTCCACCGCTCTTCGAGCAGTACTTC. Translated: CASCTPPLFEQYF.

This clone ranks as large (0.1 to 1%). The rearrangement links TRBV11-3 to TRBJ2-7, with D unclear. The length of the CDR3 is 16 residues. Trimming shortened V by 5 bases and J by 0 bases, and 17 bases separated the two germline ends. The germline V gene encodes CDR1 SGHNT and CDR2 YENEEA. This CDR3 is CASSPQQYGNSYEQYF. DNA of the CDR3: TGTGCCAGCAGCCCCCAACAGTATGGGAACTCCTACGAGCAGTACTTC.

This clone was seen more than once but under ten times. The chain couples TRBV28 to TRBJ2-1, with TRBD2 matching over 10 bases. With 4 bases clipped from V and 5 bases from J, the junction kept 8 bases outside the gene matches. Germline values: CDR1 MDHEN, CDR2 SYDVKM. The CDR3 covers 16 residues. In DNA, the CDR3 is TGTGCCAGCAGTTCCTCTTCTAGCGGGAGCCACAATGAGCAGTTCTTC. It encodes CASSSSSSGSHNEQFF. Supplemented by reference TRBV28 and TRBJ2-1, the full variable domain reads DVKVTQSSRYLVKRTGEKVFLECVQDMDHENMFWYRQDPGLGLRLIYFSYDVKMKEKGDIPEGYSVSREKKERFSLILESASTNQTSMYLCASSSSSSGSHNEQFFGPGTRLTVL.

This clone showed up just a few times. The chain has TRBV18 and TRBJ1-1; maybe TRBD1 (5 bases). In germline, CDR1 is KGHSH, CDR2 LQKENI. The CDR3 is 14 amino acids. V was pared by 6 bases and J by 3 bases, with 14 bases between. CDR3 nucleotides: TGTGCCAGCTCCTGGGTGGGGGTAGACACTGAAGCTTTCTTT. It yields the protein CASSWVGVDTEAFF. Drawing the rest from reference TRBV18 and TRBJ1-1, the complete variable domain is NAGVMQNPRHLVRRRGQEARLRCSPMKGHSHVYWYRQLPEEGLKFMVYLQKENIIDESGMPKERFSAEFPKEGPSILRIQQVVRGDSAAYFCASSWVGVDTEAFFGQGTRLTVV.

This clone was recorded a few times. J is TRBJ2-5 and V is TRBV9; 10 positions agree with TRBD1. The trim removed 0 bases at V and 4 bases at J, leaving 6 bases unmatched. Germline CDR1 SGDLS, CDR2 YYNGEE. The CDR3 sequence is 16 residues long. The DNA for the CDR3 is TGTGCCAGCAGCGTAGGGACAGGGGGTATCCTAGAGACCCAGTACTTC. Its protein is CASSVGTGGILETQYF.

Written as DNA, the CDR3 is TGTGCCAGTAGTGCCAGGACAGGATTTAATCAGCCCCAGCATTTT. Translation: CASSARTGFNQPQHF. The V gene is TRBV19, the J gene TRBJ1-5; 7 nucleotides agree with TRBD1. The trim removed 5 bases at V and 4 bases at J, leaving 8 bases unmatched. The V gene's germline CDR1 is LNHDA and CDR2 SQIVND (reference sequence). The CDR3 contains 15 residues. Full variable domain (remainder filled in from reference TRBV19 and TRBJ1-5): DGGITQSPKYLFRKEGQNVTLSCEQNLNHDAMYWYRQDPGQGLRLIYYSQIVNDFQKGDIAEGYSVSREKKESFPLTVTSAQKNPTAFYLCASSARTGFNQPQHFGDGTRLSIL.

This clone was counted between two and nine times. V usage is TRBV9 and J usage is TRBJ2-7; no clear D gene. Looked up from germline, CDR1 is SGDLS and CDR2 is YYNGEE. This CDR3 is 13 amino acids long. The V and J ends lost 0 bases and 6 bases respectively, with 10 bases between them. For the CDR3, the DNA is TGTGCCAGCAGCGTAGTATACTCCCCCGAGCAGTACTTC. Amino acids: CASSVVYSPEQYF.

This chain connects TRBV19 to TRBJ2-7, with TRBD1 matching 7 bases. V dropped 5 bases and J dropped 2; count of bases not matched to a gene: 12. Germline V gene sequence: CDR1 LNHDA, CDR2 SQIVND (reference sequence). This CDR3 comprises 16 residues. CDR3 sequence (DNA): TGTGCCAGTAGTCCGGAAGGGGACAGCGTGGCCTACGAGCAGTACTTC. Its translation is CASSPEGDSVAYEQYF.

This clone was counted between two and nine times. The gene calls are TRBV29-1 and TRBJ2-5; no clear D. This CDR3 spans 12 amino acids. V was pared by 4 bases and J by 0 bases, with 6 bases between. Looked up from germline, CDR1 is SQVTM and CDR2 is ANQGSEA. The CDR3 is CSVAANQETQYF. CDR3 coding DNA: TGCAGCGTTGCGGCCAACCAAGAGACCCAGTACTTC.

This chain connects TRBV11-3 to TRBJ2-1; the match to TRBD2 covers 8 bases. Germline-derived CDR1 and CDR2 are SGHNT and YENEEA. The CDR3 runs to 16 residues. V lost 5 bases to trimming and J lost 4 bases; unmatched junction nucleotides: 10. CDR3 sequence (DNA): TGTGCCAGCAGCCCCTTACTAGCGGAGAAGTACAATGAGCAGTTCTTC. Translation: CASSPLLAEKYNEQFF.

The V call is TRBV11-3, the J call TRBJ2-3; possible D gene TRBD2, 6 bases. V lost 5 bases, J lost 0 bases, and 18 bases lay in between. CDR1 is SGHNT and CDR2 is YENEEA in the germline V gene. The CDR3 loop spans 17 amino acids. The CDR3 region is CASSRGLEIPSTDTQYF. The CDR3 bases are TGTGCCAGCAGCCGGGGGTTGGAAATCCCTAGCACAGATACGCAGTATTTT.

This clone is medium-sized. This chain joins TRBV11-3 and TRBJ2-1; TRBD1 matches at 8 bases. V shed 4 bases, J shed 6 bases, and the junction held 11 bases outside the gene matches. This CDR3 spans 16 amino acids. Germline CDR1 and CDR2: SGHNT and YENEEA. The CDR3 region is CASSSEDRVRPNEQFF. The CDR3 nucleotides read TGTGCCAGCAGCTCCGAGGACAGGGTTCGCCCCAATGAGCAGTTCTTC.

The rearrangement links TRBV6-8 to TRBJ2-5; 9 bases align to TRBD1. This CDR3 comprises 18 residues. From germline, CDR1 is MNHGY and CDR2 SAAAGT. The trim removed 0 bases at V and 5 bases at J, leaving 13 bases unmatched. This CDR3 reads CASSYSRTGGAVGETQYF. CDR3 bases: TGTGCCAGCAGTTACTCGAGAACAGGGGGCGCGGTAGGGGAGACCCAGTACTTC.

The V call is TRBV10-2, the J call TRBJ1-2; possible D gene TRBD1, 6 bases. Germline V gives CDR1 WSHSY, CDR2 SAAADI. The CDR3 contains 14 residues. The V end was cut by 0 bases, the J end by 8 bases, with 13 bases between. The CDR3 DNA is TGCGCCAGCAGTGAGTCGTGGGGGGCGTCGGGCTACACCTTC. It translates to CASSESWGASGYTF.

This clone was seen a few times. The gene calls are TRBV6-8 and TRBJ2-2; 9 bases align to TRBD2. The CDR3 has 16 residues. The germline V gene encodes CDR1 MNHGY and CDR2 SAAAGT. Trimming removed 6 bases from V and 4 bases from J; junction bases left unmatched: 9. In DNA, the CDR3 is TGTGCCAGCAGGGAAGTAGCGGGAGAGGGCACCGGGGAGCTGTTTTTT. It translates to CASREVAGEGTGELFF.

The chain combines TRBV1 with TRBJ1-2. TRBV1 has pseudogene status. CDR3 size: 12 residues. The CDR3 is CASSQDYYGYTF. DNA of the CDR3: TGCGCCAGCAGCCAAGATTACTATGGCTACACCTTC.